This entry features one TCR beta chain sequence. Its antigen is not identified. The sample belongs to a study of response to subunit inactivated influenza vaccine. Whole-study results and caveats: New T cells are recruited in small numbers by each seasonal influenza vaccination, according to the authors' suggestion.

TCRdb reprocessed the RT-PCR reads with MiXCR, giving one entry per CDR3 protein. The sample yields roughly 760,000 distinct CDR3 sequences, approximately 22% seen once. Germline V gives CDR1 SEHNR, CDR2 FQNEAQ (reference sequence). Trimming stripped 5 bases from V and 3 bases from J, with 11 bases between. The CDR3 is made up of 13 amino acids. This rearrangement joins TRBV7-9 to TRBJ2-7, with unresolved D. Sequencing used PBMCs from blood, obtained approximately 5 days after vaccination. The clonotype originates from a man aged 50 or older who received an inactivated influenza vaccine. The CDR3 loop is CASSPPESYEQYF. For the CDR3, the DNA is TGTGCCAGCAGCCCCCCGGAGAGCTACGAGCAGTACTTC.